These T cell receptor beta chains were read from a single sample in a study of T cells in Graves' hyperthyroidism and ophthalmopathy. TCRdb analysed the multiplex PCR reads with MiXCR anew, one entry per CDR3 protein. Found here are approximately 530,000 distinct CDR3 sequences, 16% of them singletons; the top ten hold about 17%. Material for sequencing was blood. Receptor source: a woman aged 18-35 years with Graves' hyperthyroidism. CDR3s leave out the opening cysteine and the closing phenylalanine or tryptophan. Size tells how often a clone was seen (once, few, many) or the class of an expanded clone, and some rows leave it out.

size	V	J	CDR3
few	TRBV4-1	TRBJ2-3	ASSHTGTSGPTDTQY
.	TRBV19	TRBJ2-7	ASSIGSLYEQY
.	TRBV28	TRBJ1-4	ASSFEDRAFEKLF
.	TRBV3-1	TRBJ2-5	ASSLGPGTLETQY
few	TRBV5-8	TRBJ2-1	ASSGGLGYEQF
once	TRBV9	TRBJ2-2	ASSVVGSRAGELF
.	TRBV20-1	TRBJ2-7	SALDQSGVYEQY
many	TRBV28	TRBJ1-5	ASRPRGGYSNQPQH
.	TRBV10-3	TRBJ2-7	ATGTSDRSYEQY
many	TRBV30	TRBJ1-5	AWGTGNSQPQH
many	TRBV20-1	TRBJ2-1	SAQAGGPRNEQF
.	TRBV28	TRBJ2-5	ASRTSGRWAQETQY
many	TRBV27	TRBJ1-6	ASSPLTGLVNSPLH
many	TRBV12-3/TRBV12-4	TRBJ1-2	ASRPNRENYGYT
.	TRBV30	TRBJ2-1	AWSARLAGIPYNEQF
.	TRBV19	TRBJ1-5	ASSTRDRGNNQPQH
.	TRBV2	TRBJ2-1	ASSEGLAGPNDNEQF
many	TRBV20-1	TRBJ1-1	RSRGSVTEAF
.	TRBV6-2/TRBV6-3	TRBJ1-2	ASSSNSYGYT
.	TRBV6-5	TRBJ2-6	ASSYSGGTGANVLT
few	TRBV19	TRBJ2-5	ASRPGLAGGWETQY
many	TRBV6-5	TRBJ2-3	ASSYSYPSTWGAPTDTQY
many	TRBV2	TRBJ1-1	ASSDEGNTEAF
.	TRBV12-3/TRBV12-4	TRBJ1-5	ASSLGSGNNQPQH
many	TRBV27	TRBJ2-1	ASSPGLAANEQF
.	TRBV20-1	TRBJ2-1	SAGVLDAEQF
few	TRBV29-1	TRBJ2-7	SVRGALAGAYEQY
few	TRBV6-4	TRBJ2-3	ASSVSPAAEADTQY
.	TRBV6-1	TRBJ1-1	ASSPGAGVNTEAF
many	TRBV12-3/TRBV12-4	TRBJ1-1	ASTPRIRTEAF
many	TRBV27	TRBJ2-7	ASSFHFPRGRFYEQY
few	TRBV12-3/TRBV12-4	TRBJ2-1	ASIKGAINEQF
many	TRBV11-2	TRBJ2-3	ASSYRTSTDTQY
many	TRBV5-1	TRBJ1-1	ASSWTGTNTEAF
few	TRBV5-1	TRBJ2-1	ASSDPGLATREQF
.	TRBV19	TRBJ1-5	ASSIWQGMRGNQPQH
.	TRBV5-1	TRBJ1-6	ASRGTAGSGSPLH
few	TRBV5-8	TRBJ2-7	ASTYQGFYEQY
few	TRBV4-2	TRBJ1-6	ASSQDNRGRDSPLH
few	TRBV7-3	TRBJ1-1	ASSLAEGLEAF
.	TRBV3-1	TRBJ2-7	ASSQTTGGAMGEQY
.	TRBV29-1	TRBJ2-7	SAAGDRGPYEQY
.	TRBV7-9	TRBJ2-5	ATPGQRGETQY
many	TRBV20-1	TRBJ2-3	SAGADFTDTQY